These 26 T cell receptor beta chains share one sample of origin, sequenced in a study of shared clonotypes between healthy human individuals (TCRdb year 2020). The library came from the immunoSEQ multiplex PCR assay. TCRdb provides this immuneACCESS table in a form limited to in-frame rearrangements. Some clones are lacking; in checked studies, under half of them reflect an unresolved V gene, and why the rest are absent is not known. The sample data list some 490,000 clones, and 70% to 85% of these were observed just once. The ten largest clones capture 12% of the sample. The material sequenced was PBMCs. The origin of the receptors is a woman in her thirties or forties in good health. Some clones in this sample may be carry-over from other donors' samples.

This chain uses TRBV5-1 with TRBJ1-2; 7 bases are a match to TRBD1. Germline trimming cut 7 bases from V and 5 bases from J; bases unmatched to any gene: 8. From germline, CDR1 is SGHRS and CDR2 YFSETQ. The CDR3 contains 13 residues. The CDR3 sequence is CASGEGAPYGYTF. DNA of the CDR3: TGCGCCAGCGGGGAGGGGGCGCCGTATGGCTACACCTTC.

The chain is built from TRBV28 and TRBJ1-1, with TRBD1 as a possible D gene (5 bases). Germline V gene sequence: CDR1 MDHEN, CDR2 SYDVKM. This CDR3 has 15 amino acids. Trimming shortened V by 3 bases and J by 0 bases, and 11 bases separated the two germline ends. CDR3 in amino acids: CASSLVQGLNTEAFF. The CDR3 region has the DNA TGTGCCAGCAGTTTGGTCCAGGGTTTGAACACTGAAGCTTTCTTT.

The chain joins TRBV5-1 to TRBJ2-6; D uncertain. The V gene lost 7 bases and the J gene lost 3 bases, with 14 bases spanning the gap. The germline gives CDR1 SGHRS, CDR2 YFSETQ. The CDR3 has 15 residues. CDR3 in DNA: TGCGCCAGCGGGGATGGATCTCGTGGGGCCAACGTCCTGACTTTC. Translating it yields CASGDGSRGANVLTF.

V gene TRBV13 combines with J gene TRBJ2-5; unclear D gene. Between the trimmed V and J ends, which lost 5 bases and 5 bases, there was a span of 3 bases. Germline lookup yields CDR1 PRHDT and CDR2 FYEKMQ (reference sequence). This CDR3 is built from 10 residues. CDR3 sequence reads: CASSGETQYF. CDR3 nucleotides: TGTGCCAGCAGCGGGGAGACCCAGTACTTC.

Here the CDR3 reads CASSLAGGPGDTQYF. The CDR3 DNA reads TGCGCCAGCTCCCTAGCGGGAGGGCCTGGGGATACGCAGTATTTT. The chain combines TRBV4-1 with TRBJ2-3; 12 bases agree with TRBD2. The V gene's germline CDR1 is MGHRA and CDR2 YSYEKL. CDR3 size: 15 residues. The V and J ends lost 8 bases and 6 bases, in that order; junction bases with no gene match: 9.

V usage is TRBV6-5 and J usage is TRBJ2-3; D might be TRBD2 (6 bases). V gave up 3 bases and J gave up 11 bases, with 15 bases separating them. In germline, CDR1 is MNHEY, CDR2 SVGAGI. This CDR3 spans 13 amino acids. DNA for the CDR3: TGTGCCAGCAGTTATCAAGGCGGGGCTCGGCAGTATTTT. Its translation is CASSYQGGARQYF.

This clone was counted a single time. The rearrangement links TRBV10-1 to TRBJ2-3, with 9 bases fitting TRBD1. Germline CDR1 WNHNN, CDR2 SYGVQD (reference sequence). The CDR3 extends over 15 amino acids. V lost 4 bases to trimming and J lost 3 bases; unmatched junction nucleotides: 5. CDR3 in amino acids: CASSGGQGVTDTQYF. The CDR3 DNA follows: TGCGCCAGCAGTGGGGGACAGGGTGTGACAGATACGCAGTATTTT.

Only one count was recorded for this clone. The chain joins TRBV2 to TRBJ2-7; maybe TRBD2 (5 bases). The germline V gene encodes CDR1 SNHLY and CDR2 FYNNEI. V was clipped by 7 bases and J by 2 bases, with 12 bases between them. The CDR3 is 13 amino acids. The CDR3 region is CASNGLAPYEQYF. The CDR3, as DNA: TGTGCCAGCAATGGGCTAGCCCCCTACGAGCAGTACTTC.

The chain recombines TRBV28 with TRBJ2-7, with TRBD1 identical over 7 bases. The germline gives CDR1 MDHEN, CDR2 SYDVKM. The length of the CDR3 is 15 residues. V shed 5 bases and J 6 bases; nucleotides not matched to a gene: 13. The CDR3 region is CASSPQTGRWSEQYF. Written as DNA, the CDR3 is TGTGCCAGCAGTCCCCAGACAGGGCGCTGGAGCGAGCAGTACTTC.

The chain has TRBV7-9 and TRBJ2-3; D is uncertain. Between the trimmed V and J ends, which lost 5 bases and 0 bases, there was a span of 9 bases. CDR3 length: 14 amino acids. The germline V gene encodes CDR1 SEHNR and CDR2 FQNEAQ (reference sequence). CDR3 nucleotides: TGTGCCAGCAGCCGAATTCGGAGCACAGATACGCAGTATTTT. Translating it yields CASSRIRSTDTQYF.

The chain combines TRBV10-2 with TRBJ2-7; D gene ambiguous. The CDR3 is 12 amino acids. Trimming shortened V by 5 bases and J by 3 bases, and 8 bases separated the two germline ends. CDR1 and CDR2 from the germline V gene are WSHSY and SAAADI. The DNA of the CDR3 is TGCGCCAGCAGTCTGCTGGGCTACGAGCAGTACTTC. It translates to CASSLLGYEQYF.

The gene calls are TRBV10-3 and TRBJ2-6; TRBD1 agrees at 9 bases. CDR1 is ENHRY and CDR2 is SYGVKD in the germline V gene. V lost 6 bases, J lost 0 bases, and 6 bases stayed unmatched. This CDR3 has 17 amino acids. As DNA, the CDR3 is TGTGCCATCAGACGGACAGGGGCTGGCTCTGGGGCCAACGTCCTGACTTTC. Protein product: CAIRRTGAGSGANVLTF.

The rearrangement links TRBV30 to TRBJ1-1; maybe TRBD1 (6 bases). The CDR3 runs to 13 residues. The ends were cut back, 5 bases at V and 1 base at J, with 11 bases in the middle. Germline V gene sequence: CDR1 GTSNPN, CDR2 SVGIG (reference sequence). CDR3 protein: CAWAGQSNTEAFF. In DNA form, the CDR3 reads TGTGCCTGGGCCGGACAGTCGAACACTGAAGCTTTCTTT.

CDR3 nucleotides: TGTGCCAGCACCTCGACCGGGACTAGCGGAGTTAGAAATACGCAGTATTTT. Amino acids: CASTSTGTSGVRNTQYF. The V gene is TRBV28, the J gene TRBJ2-3, with 11 bases lining up with TRBD2. This CDR3 comprises 17 residues. CDR1 MDHEN and CDR2 SYDVKM come from the germline V gene. The V segment lost 7 bases and the J segment 7 bases; nucleotides outside the gene matches: 16.

V and J are TRBV18 and TRBJ2-4; possibly TRBD1 for D (8 bases). Germline V gives CDR1 KGHSH, CDR2 LQKENI. The CDR3 is 15 amino acids. V was clipped by 5 bases and J by 6 bases, with 17 bases between them. The CDR3 here is CASSRTTGEGNIQYF. CDR3 DNA sequence: TGTGCCAGCTCAAGAACGACAGGGGAGGGAAACATTCAGTACTTC. Drawing the rest from reference TRBV18 and TRBJ2-4, the complete variable domain is NAGVMQNPRHLVRRRGQEARLRCSPMKGHSHVYWYRQLPEEGLKFMVYLQKENIIDESGMPKERFSAEFPKEGPSILRIQQVVRGDSAAYFCASSRTTGEGNIQYFGAGTRLSVL.

The genes are TRBV7-2 and TRBJ2-2; tentative D call: TRBD2 (6 bases). Looked up from germline, CDR1 is SGHTA and CDR2 is FQGNSA. V lost 4 bases to trimming and J lost 5 bases, with 14 bases between them. The CDR3 has 15 residues. The CDR3 reads CASSSAAGRTGELFF. The DNA of the CDR3 is TGTGCCAGCAGCTCGGCGGCAGGGAGGACCGGGGAGCTGTTTTTT.

The V call is TRBV2, the J call TRBJ2-3, with 13 bases fitting TRBD2. Germline CDR1 is SNHLY and CDR2 is FYNNEI. This CDR3 has 15 amino acids. The V gene end was trimmed by 7 bases and the J gene end by 4 bases; junction bases not matched to a gene: 5. The CDR3: CASIRLAGGSDTQYF. Here the CDR3 DNA reads TGTGCCAGCATCCGACTAGCGGGAGGTTCAGATACGCAGTATTTT.

V and J are TRBV6-5 and TRBJ2-3, with D perhaps given as TRBD1 or TRBD2 (5 bases each). Between the trimmed V and J ends, which lost 6 bases and 0 bases, there was a span of 13 bases. Per the germline V gene, CDR1 is MNHEY and CDR2 is SVGAGI. CDR3 size: 15 residues. The CDR3 here is CASRSPGASTDTQYF. The CDR3 DNA reads as TGTGCCAGCAGATCCCCCGGGGCCAGCACAGATACGCAGTATTTT.

This clone came up once. The chain recombines TRBV6-6 with TRBJ2-5; D is unclear. The CDR3 consists of 11 residues. V gave up 6 bases and J gave up 4 bases, with 6 bases separating them. Germline assignment: CDR1 MNHNY and CDR2 SVGAGI (reference sequence). Here the CDR3 reads CASRKGETQYF. The CDR3 DNA sequence: TGTGCCAGCAGAAAAGGAGAGACCCAGTACTTC.

The gene calls are TRBV7-9 and TRBJ1-2; tentative D call: TRBD1 (6 bases). There are 15 residues in the CDR3. Germline-derived CDR1 and CDR2 are SEHNR and FQNEAQ (reference sequence). V lost 4 bases and J 8 bases, leaving 20 bases between the germline ends. CDR3 bases: TGTGCCAGCAGCTCTTCTAAGGACAGACGCGGAGGCTACACCTTC. Translated, it gives CASSSSKDRRGGYTF.

J is TRBJ2-7 and V is TRBV4-2; TRBD2 matches 11 bases. Unmatched junction bases numbered 13, after V lost 0 bases and J lost 3 bases. This CDR3 has 19 amino acids. Germline V gives CDR1 LGHNA, CDR2 YNFKEQ. CDR3 amino acids: CASSQDFLAGGREDYEQYF. The CDR3 DNA reads TGTGCCAGCAGCCAAGATTTTCTAGCGGGAGGACGGGAGGACTACGAGCAGTACTTC.

V usage is TRBV5-1 and J usage is TRBJ2-7; TRBD2 matches at 13 bases. The CDR3 has 18 residues. With 4 bases clipped from V and 5 bases from J, the junction kept 15 bases outside the gene matches. Germline V gene lookup returns CDR1 SGHRS and CDR2 YFSETQ. Here the CDR3 reads CASSLGTSGKPGEDEQYF. The CDR3 DNA reads as TGCGCCAGCAGCCTTGGGACTAGCGGGAAACCGGGGGAAGACGAGCAGTACTTC.

The chain combines TRBV28 with TRBJ2-7; D is unresolved. Trimming pared 4 bases from V and 6 bases from J, leaving 13 bases between. The CDR3 totals 13 residues. From germline, CDR1 is MDHEN and CDR2 SYDVKM. The CDR3 reads CASSSRLPSEQYF. Written as DNA, the CDR3 is TGTGCCAGCAGTTCAAGGCTACCCAGCGAGCAGTACTTC. Full variable domain (missing parts from reference TRBV28 and TRBJ2-7): DVKVTQSSRYLVKRTGEKVFLECVQDMDHENMFWYRQDPGLGLRLIYFSYDVKMKEKGDIPEGYSVSREKKERFSLILESASTNQTSMYLCASSSRLPSEQYFGPGTRLTVT.

This clone was recorded a few times. V and J are TRBV6-6 and TRBJ1-2; weak D call: TRBD1 (5 bases). The CDR3 consists of 13 residues. V was cut by 5 bases and J by 10 bases, with 17 bases left in between. CDR1 and CDR2 from the germline V gene are MNHNY and SVGAGI (reference sequence). The CDR3 coding sequence is TGTGCCAGCAGTACTTCTTATAGGGGCGACTACACCTTC. Its translation is CASSTSYRGDYTF.

The rearrangement links TRBV11-2 to TRBJ2-1; TRBD2 matches at 10 bases. CDR1 SGHAT and CDR2 FQNNGV come from the germline V gene. Trimming cost V 4 bases and J 7 bases; bases outside gene matches: 10. The length of the CDR3 is 16 residues. CDR3 sequence reads: CASSSGLAEIWNEQFF. The CDR3 DNA follows: TGTGCCAGCAGCTCTGGACTAGCGGAGATTTGGAATGAGCAGTTCTTC. The variable domain in full, with the rest retrieved from reference TRBV11-2 and TRBJ2-1, is EAGVAQSPRYKIIEKRQSVAFWCNPISGHATLYWYQQILGQGPKLLIQFQNNGVVDDSQLPKDRFSAERLKGVDSTLKIQPAKLEDSAVYLCASSSGLAEIWNEQFFGPGTRLTVL.

V gene TRBV18 combines with J gene TRBJ2-5, with 11 nucleotides matching TRBD1. The CDR3 has 15 amino acids. Germline CDR1 reads KGHSH; CDR2 reads LQKENI. After removal of 4 bases from V and 4 bases from J, the junction contained 5 bases not matched to a gene. The CDR3 DNA follows: TGTGCCAGCTCACGAGGGACAGGGGGTTCAGAGACCCAGTACTTC. Protein: CASSRGTGGSETQYF.